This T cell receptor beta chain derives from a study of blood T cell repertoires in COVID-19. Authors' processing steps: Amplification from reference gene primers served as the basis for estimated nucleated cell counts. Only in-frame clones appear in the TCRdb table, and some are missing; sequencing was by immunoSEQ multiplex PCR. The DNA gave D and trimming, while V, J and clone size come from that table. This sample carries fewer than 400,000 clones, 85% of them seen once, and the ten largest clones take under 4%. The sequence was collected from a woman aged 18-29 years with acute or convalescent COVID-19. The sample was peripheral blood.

The CDR3 sequence is CASSERPREKQYF. The CDR3 nucleotides read TGTGCCAGCAGTGAACGTCCCCGGGAGAAGCAGTACTTC. The chain is built from TRBV6-1 and TRBJ2-7; D is perhaps TRBD2 (6 bases). Germline CDR1 and CDR2: MNHNS and SASEGT. The CDR3 loop spans 13 amino acids. V gave up 2 bases and J gave up 8 bases, with 13 bases separating them.